The 9 T cell receptor beta chains below all came from one sample that was sequenced in a study of CD8+ T cells in alopecia areata. The treatment was: oral pan-JAK inhibitor, 5-10 mg twice daily. Sequencing relied on a cDNA template that was reverse transcribed from extracted RNA. Assay used: immunoSEQ multiplex PCR; TCRdb lists only in-frame clones, some missing. Of 180,000 or so clones listed, 51% are singletons. Source: CD8+ T cells sorted from blood, taken at approximately week 52, from a patient treated with tofacitinib. These receptors came from a human donor with alopecia areata.

The V and J genes are TRBV5-6 and TRBJ2-7, with a tentative D call TRBD1 (5 bases). Trimming pared 1 base from V and 5 bases from J, leaving 16 bases between. Looked up from germline, CDR1 is SGHDT and CDR2 is YYEEEE. The CDR3 is 15 residues long. This CDR3 reads CASSLPGREIHEQYF. The CDR3 region has the DNA TGTGCCAGCAGCTTGCCGGGCAGGGAAATCCACGAGCAGTACTTC.

A single count supports this clone. V is TRBV29-1 and J is TRBJ2-2; 9 bases match TRBD1. The CDR3 totals 15 residues. With V trimmed by 3 bases and J by 5 bases, 7 bases remained unmatched. The V gene's germline CDR1 is SQVTM and CDR2 ANQGSEA. This chain's CDR3 is CSVEEWDRETGELFF. The CDR3 coding sequence is TGCAGCGTTGAGGAGTGGGACAGGGAGACCGGGGAGCTGTTTTTT.

This chain connects TRBV29-1 to TRBJ1-2; tentatively, D is TRBD1 (5 bases). Germline V gene lookup returns CDR1 SQVTM and CDR2 ANQGSEA. There are 11 residues in the CDR3. V lost 6 bases and J lost 6, with 11 bases in between. CDR3 sequence reads: CSVAEGDGYTF. CDR3 in DNA: TGCAGCGTGGCCGAAGGGGATGGCTACACCTTC.

V gene TRBV7-2 combines with J gene TRBJ2-5; D is perhaps TRBD2 (5 bases). CDR3 length equals 14 residues. Germline V gene data show CDR1 as SGHTA and CDR2 as FQGNSA. Between the trimmed V and J ends, which lost 2 bases and 4 bases, there was a span of 11 bases. The CDR3 reads CASSLFVSGETQYF. Written as DNA, the CDR3 is TGTGCCAGCAGCTTATTCGTAAGCGGAGAGACCCAGTACTTC.

The chain joins TRBV5-1 to TRBJ1-1, with no clear D. V dropped 0 bases and J dropped 3 bases, with 9 bases sitting between them. Germline assignment: CDR1 SGHRS and CDR2 YFSETQ. CDR3 length: 14 residues. CDR3 bases: TGCGCCAGCAGCTTGGTGACTGGAGACACTGAAGCTTTCTTT. It is translated as CASSLVTGDTEAFF.

V and J are TRBV9 and TRBJ1-1; 7 positions agree with TRBD1. The CDR3 spans 14 residues. Germline V lookup: CDR1 SGDLS, CDR2 YYNGEE. Trimming removed 4 bases from V and 0 bases from J; junction bases left unmatched: 3. This CDR3 is CASSLGTVNTEAFF. The CDR3 DNA follows: TGTGCCAGCAGCCTAGGGACAGTGAACACTGAAGCTTTCTTT.

In its sample, this clone was seen a few times. The chain uses TRBV19 and TRBJ2-1; tentatively, D is TRBD2 (5 bases). Per the germline V gene, CDR1 is LNHDA and CDR2 is SQIVND (reference sequence). The CDR3 extends over 13 amino acids. V was shortened by 8 bases and J by 0 bases, with 8 bases between the two germline ends. CDR3 sequence (DNA): TGTGCCAGTGAGGGAAGCTCCTACAATGAGCAGTTCTTC. Translating it yields CASEGSSYNEQFF.

The chain combines TRBV29-1 with TRBJ1-2; D may be TRBD1 (5 bases). CDR3 length equals 12 residues. Germline V lookup: CDR1 SQVTM, CDR2 ANQGSEA. Trimming shortened V by 8 bases and J by 3 bases, and 13 bases separated the two germline ends. The CDR3 region has the DNA TGCAGCTTCAGAGGGGATGACTATGGCTACACCTTC. The encoded protein is CSFRGDDYGYTF. Combining the CDR3 with reference TRBV29-1 and TRBJ1-2 gives the whole variable domain SAVISQKPSRDICQRGTSLTIQCQVDSQVTMMFWYRQQPGQSLTLIATANQGSEATYESGFVIDKFPISRPNLTFSTLTVSNMSPEDSSIYLCSFRGDDYGYTFGSGTRLTVV.

The chain links TRBV6-1 to TRBJ2-1, with D perhaps matching TRBD2 (5 bases). The CDR3 has 14 residues. V was trimmed by 0 bases and J by 3 bases, leaving 6 bases between them. Germline V gene data show CDR1 as MNHNS and CDR2 as SASEGT. CDR3: CASSEASDYNEQFF. In DNA form, the CDR3 reads TGTGCCAGCAGTGAAGCTAGCGACTACAATGAGCAGTTCTTC.